This record looks at one T cell receptor (beta chain) sequence and its context. Its specificity is not known. This entry is derived from a study of shared clonotypes between healthy human individuals. Notes on the study in general: Across a handful of donors, naive CD4 shared roughly 5.2%, naive CD8 around 3.8%, memory CD4 over 2%, memory CD8 0.35% to 0.5%.

Germline-derived CDR1 and CDR2 are MGHDK and SYGVNS. The CDR3 is 15 amino acids. With V trimmed by 8 bases and J by 1 base, 9 bases remained unmatched. The donors, all of them Caucasian adults, lived in Nashville, Tennessee. Template for every sorted-subset replicate PCR totaled roughly 200 ng DNA, some 30,000 T cell genomes. Profiling relied on immunoSEQ multiplex PCR, and the TCRdb table lists in-frame clones only, not all of them. The sample gives around 700,000 clones, about 74% of which show up once; 1.5% to 2% is in the top ten. The chain combines TRBV25-1 with TRBJ1-1, with 8 bases identical to TRBD1. Sequenced input: memory CD4+ T cells sorted from blood. Subset reported: CD45RA-negative fraction. This sequence was found in a woman in her 30s in good health. Here the CDR3 reads CASSTTGQGNTEAFF. DNA of the CDR3: TGTGCCAGCTCGACCACTGGACAGGGGAACACTGAAGCTTTCTTT.